A selection of T cell receptor beta chains follows, all from one sample in a study of T-cell reconstitution after alpha-beta-depleted transplantation in children. Using its own MiXCR run on the PCR reads, TCRdb lists one record per CDR3 protein. The sample contains around 370,000 distinct CDR3 sequences, around a tenth of which appear only once. The source was PBMCs from the stem cell graft donor, collected from the stem cell graft. These receptors originate from a human donor who donated a stem cell graft to a child with acute lymphoblastic leukemia. Each CDR3 is given with its conserved first and last residue. A D gene is named only where the DNA matches it firmly. Size is stated for part of the rows, as once, few or many counts, or as a class when the clone is expanded.

D: TRBD2
size: -
J: TRBJ2-3
V: TRBV11-2
DNA: TGTGCCAGCAGCCTCCGAGTGGGGACTAGCGGGAGGGCCAGGACGAATACGCAGTATTTT
CDR3: CASSLRVGTSGRARTNTQYF

D: -
size: -
J: TRBJ1-2
V: TRBV4-1
DNA: TGCGCCAGCAGCCAGTCTGGGGGGGAAGGAGGCACCTTC
CDR3: CASSQSGGEGGTF

D: -
size: few
J: TRBJ1-4
V: TRBV20-1
DNA: TGCAGTGCTAGTGGGGAAGGGAGTGGTGAAAAACTGTTTTTT
CDR3: CSASGEGSGEKLFF

D: -
size: -
J: TRBJ2-1
V: TRBV6-5
DNA: TGTGCCAGCAGTTACTCTCGGGACTCCCTCTACAATGAGCAGTTCTTC
CDR3: CASSYSRDSLYNEQFF

D: -
size: -
J: TRBJ2-7
V: TRBV5-1
DNA: TGCGCCAGCAGCTTACGGACAGACTACGAGCAGTACTTC
CDR3: CASSLRTDYEQYF

D: -
size: -
J: TRBJ2-7
V: TRBV27
DNA: TGTGCCAGCACTGACGGAACCTACGAGCAGTACTTC
CDR3: CASTDGTYEQYF

D: TRBD1
size: many
J: TRBJ2-7
V: TRBV4-1
DNA: TGCGCCAGCAGCCAAGACGGACAGGGCGGTTGGGGGCAGTACTTC
CDR3: CASSQDGQGGWGQYF

D: -
size: few
J: TRBJ1-1
V: TRBV20-1
DNA: TGCAGTGCTAGGCCAAGAATGAACACTGAAGCTTTCTTT
CDR3: CSARPRMNTEAFF

D: -
size: -
J: TRBJ2-1
V: TRBV28
DNA: TGTGCCAGCAGTTTGCTAGTTTTCGATGAGCAGTTCTTC
CDR3: CASSLLVFDEQFF

D: -
size: -
J: TRBJ2-3
V: TRBV5-1
DNA: TGCGCCAGCAGCTTACTCACGCCGGGCACAGATACGCAGTATTTT
CDR3: CASSLLTPGTDTQYF

D: -
size: few
J: TRBJ1-1
V: TRBV5-6
DNA: TGTGCCAGCAGCTTAAGTGCGCGGGGAAACACTGAAGCTTTCTTT
CDR3: CASSLSARGNTEAFF

D: -
size: -
J: TRBJ2-3
V: TRBV29-1
DNA: TGCAGCGTAAGCCCGGGGGGCACAGATACGCAGTATTTT
CDR3: CSVSPGGTDTQYF

D: TRBD1
size: few
J: TRBJ2-2
V: TRBV5-1
DNA: TGCGCCAGCACAACCGGGACAGGGGGAACAATCGGGGAGCTGTTTTTT
CDR3: CASTTGTGGTIGELFF

D: -
size: -
J: TRBJ2-1
V: TRBV4-1
DNA: TGCGCCAGCAGCCAAGACCCGGGGGGCGAGCAGTTCTTC
CDR3: CASSQDPGGEQFF

D: -
size: few
J: TRBJ2-7
V: TRBV4-3
DNA: TGCGCCAGCAGCCAAGAAAGGGGATATCCTCCCTACGAGCAGTACTTC
CDR3: CASSQERGYPPYEQYF

D: TRBD1
size: many
J: TRBJ1-3
V: TRBV28
DNA: TGTGCCAGCAGTCGTCAGACAGGGACCGGAAACACCATATATTTT
CDR3: CASSRQTGTGNTIYF

D: TRBD2
size: few
J: TRBJ2-3
V: TRBV24-1
DNA: TGTGCCACCAGCCCTGCCGGGACTAGCGGGAGTAATACGCAGTATTTT
CDR3: CATSPAGTSGSNTQYF

D: TRBD2
size: few
J: TRBJ2-7
V: TRBV30
DNA: TGTGCCTTGACTAGCGGGAGGATCTACGAGCAGTACTTC
CDR3: CALTSGRIYEQYF

D: TRBD1
size: -
J: TRBJ2-1
V: TRBV7-2
DNA: TGTGCCAGCAGCGTGGGGACAGTCTCCCTCGGGTACAATGAGCAGTTCTTC
CDR3: CASSVGTVSLGYNEQFF

D: -
size: -
J: TRBJ1-1
V: TRBV15
DNA: TGTGCCACCAGCATCGGACAGAACACTGAAGCTTTCTTT
CDR3: CATSIGQNTEAFF

D: -
size: few
J: TRBJ2-5
V: TRBV4-3
DNA: TGCGCCAGCAGCCAAGATAGGGCCGGGCGGGAGACCCAGTACTTC
CDR3: CASSQDRAGRETQYF

D: -
size: -
J: TRBJ1-6
V: TRBV28
DNA: TGTGCCAGCAGTTTATTGGCTTCACCCCTCCACTTT
CDR3: CASSLLASPLHF

D: -
size: -
J: TRBJ2-1
V: TRBV4-3
DNA: TGCGCCAGCAGCCAAGATGAGGTGCAGGGCCCCAATGAGCAGTTCTTC
CDR3: CASSQDEVQGPNEQFF

D: -
size: few
J: TRBJ2-3
V: TRBV29-1
DNA: TGCAGCGTTGAAGGGGTTAGTGGAGATACGCAGTATTTT
CDR3: CSVEGVSGDTQYF

D: -
size: many
J: TRBJ1-1
V: TRBV7-2
DNA: TGTGCCAGCAGCTTATCCGGACGGATGAACACTGAAGCTTTCTTT
CDR3: CASSLSGRMNTEAFF

D: TRBD1
size: few
J: TRBJ1-6
V: TRBV6-5
DNA: TGTGCCAGCAGTTACTCGACAGGGGGACTAGCACCGAATTCACCCCTCCACTTT
CDR3: CASSYSTGGLAPNSPLHF

D: -
size: few
J: TRBJ2-7
V: TRBV7-9
DNA: TGTGCCAGCAGCTTCGGCTCAAACGAGCAGTACTTC
CDR3: CASSFGSNEQYF

D: TRBD2
size: -
J: TRBJ2-1
V: TRBV4-2
DNA: TGTGCCAGCAGCCAAGATAGGCGGGAGGAGCAGTTCTTC
CDR3: CASSQDRREEQFF

D: -
size: -
J: TRBJ1-2
V: TRBV7-9
DNA: TGTGCCAGCAGTCCCAGTTTAGATGGCTACACCTTC
CDR3: CASSPSLDGYTF

D: -
size: few
J: TRBJ2-2
V: TRBV28
DNA: TGTGCCAGCCGGTGGAGAGGCCTTGCCACCGGGGAGCTGTTTTTT
CDR3: CASRWRGLATGELFF

D: -
size: few
J: TRBJ2-2
V: TRBV9
DNA: TGTGCCAGCAGCGTAACCTTGACCGGGGAGCTGTTTTTT
CDR3: CASSVTLTGELFF

D: -
size: few
J: TRBJ2-1
V: TRBV2
DNA: TGTGCCAGCAGTGAGTCGCGAGGCTCCTACAATGAGCAGTTCTTC
CDR3: CASSESRGSYNEQFF

D: -
size: -
J: TRBJ1-1
V: TRBV6-2/TRBV6-3
DNA: TGTGCCAGCAGCCAACCCTCCAACAGGAGAAACACTGAAGCTTTCTTT
CDR3: CASSQPSNRRNTEAFF

D: -
size: -
J: TRBJ1-2
V: TRBV27
DNA: TGTGCCAGCAGTACCCGTCATAACTATGGCTACACCTTC
CDR3: CASSTRHNYGYTF

D: TRBD1
size: many
J: TRBJ1-1
V: TRBV7-2
DNA: TGTGCCAGCAGCTTAAGAGCCGGGACAGGGTCCTTGAACACTGAAGCTTTCTTT
CDR3: CASSLRAGTGSLNTEAFF

D: -
size: many
J: TRBJ1-1
V: TRBV7-2
DNA: TGTGCCAGCAGGCCCCGTCGCTCGGGTTACACTGAAGCTTTCTTT
CDR3: CASRPRRSGYTEAFF

D: -
size: few
J: TRBJ2-1
V: TRBV12-3/TRBV12-4
DNA: TGTGCCAGCAGTCCGGGCGGGTCCGTCTACAATGAGCAGTTCTTC
CDR3: CASSPGGSVYNEQFF

D: -
size: -
J: TRBJ1-1
V: TRBV7-8
DNA: TGTGCCAGCAGCTTAATTAGGGCCGAGAACACTGAAGCTTTCTTT
CDR3: CASSLIRAENTEAFF

D: TRBD2
size: -
J: TRBJ2-4
V: TRBV10-3
DNA: TGTGCCATCAGTGCTAGCGGGCTAGCCAAAAACATTCAGTACTTC
CDR3: CAISASGLAKNIQYF

D: -
size: once
J: TRBJ1-5
V: TRBV12-3/TRBV12-4
DNA: TGTGCCAGCAGTTTAGCGAAATCGGGGGCTAGCAATCAGCCCCAGCATTTT
CDR3: CASSLAKSGASNQPQHF

D: TRBD2
size: many
J: TRBJ2-3
V: TRBV12-3/TRBV12-4
DNA: TGTGCCAGCAGAGAGGGGGTAGCGGGAGTGGTTGATACGCAGTATTTT
CDR3: CASREGVAGVVDTQYF

D: -
size: -
J: TRBJ2-1
V: TRBV7-3
DNA: TGTGCCAGCTGTTTGCGGCTAACCGGGGCGGGAGAGGGGGCGAATGAGCAGTTCTTC
CDR3: CASCLRLTGAGEGANEQFF

D: TRBD2
size: few
J: TRBJ2-1
V: TRBV2
DNA: TGTGCCAGCAGTGAAGTTCGGCTAGCGGGAGGCGATGAGCAGTTCTTC
CDR3: CASSEVRLAGGDEQFF

D: -
size: -
J: TRBJ2-7
V: TRBV20-1
DNA: TGCAGTGCCAAACCCAGTGACAGGATCCACGAGCAGTACTTC
CDR3: CSAKPSDRIHEQYF

D: -
size: few
J: TRBJ1-5
V: TRBV20-1
DNA: TGCAGTGCTAGTACAGTTAATCAGCCCCAGCATTTT
CDR3: CSASTVNQPQHF

D: TRBD2
size: -
J: TRBJ2-1
V: TRBV3-1
DNA: TGTGCCTGCAGCCAAATACTAGCGGAGGCCGTATACAATGAGCAGTTCTTC
CDR3: CACSQILAEAVYNEQFF

D: TRBD2
size: -
J: TRBJ2-5
V: TRBV15
DNA: TGTGCCACCAGCGCAGGACTAGCCCGAGAGACCCAGTACTTC
CDR3: CATSAGLARETQYF

D: TRBD2
size: few
J: TRBJ2-7
V: TRBV4-2
DNA: TGTGCCAGCAGCCAAACCCCGGGACTAGCGGAGTACGAGCAGTACTTC
CDR3: CASSQTPGLAEYEQYF

D: -
size: -
J: TRBJ2-4
V: TRBV7-3
DNA: TGTGCCAGCAGCTTAAATGGTGGGCCAAGCGGGGACATAAACATTCAGTACTTC
CDR3: CASSLNGGPSGDINIQYF

D: -
size: -
J: TRBJ1-5
V: TRBV19
DNA: TGTGCCAGTAGTCCCTATGGCGGTCGCAATCAGCCCCAGCATTTT
CDR3: CASSPYGGRNQPQHF

D: -
size: few
J: TRBJ1-1
V: TRBV7-3
DNA: TGTGCCAGCAGGGCCCGGGCAGGTAACACTGAAGCTTTCTTT
CDR3: CASRARAGNTEAFF

D: TRBD1
size: few
J: TRBJ2-3
V: TRBV4-1
DNA: TGCGCCAGCAGCCACACCCGGGACAGCAAAAGCACAGATACGCAGTATTTT
CDR3: CASSHTRDSKSTDTQYF

D: TRBD2
size: -
J: TRBJ2-7
V: TRBV14
DNA: TGTGCCAGCAGCCAATTAAGTAGCGGGAGGGCCTACGAGCAGTACTTC
CDR3: CASSQLSSGRAYEQYF

D: -
size: -
J: TRBJ2-7
V: TRBV7-7
DNA: TGTGCTAGCAGCTTAGCGTTCGAGCGGAGGTTCGACGAGCAGTACTTC
CDR3: CASSLAFERRFDEQYF

D: TRBD2
size: many
J: TRBJ2-3
V: TRBV28
DNA: TGTGCCAGCAGTCCAATCCCGGGACTAGCGGGAGATGCAGATACGCAGTATTTT
CDR3: CASSPIPGLAGDADTQYF

D: -
size: -
J: TRBJ2-5
V: TRBV7-2
DNA: TGTGCCAGCAGCTTAGTGCACAGGGTGGAAGAGACCCAGTACTTC
CDR3: CASSLVHRVEETQYF

D: TRBD2
size: -
J: TRBJ2-5
V: TRBV20-1
DNA: TGCAGTGCCGGGAGGGAGGGGCTCCAAGAGACCCAGTACTTC
CDR3: CSAGREGLQETQYF

D: TRBD2
size: few
J: TRBJ2-1
V: TRBV4-3
DNA: TGCGCCAGCAGCCAAGATCTGGGCGGGGGAACTTACAATGAGCAGTTCTTC
CDR3: CASSQDLGGGTYNEQFF

D: TRBD1
size: many
J: TRBJ2-7
V: TRBV5-6
DNA: TGTGCCAGCAGCTTGTGGCCACACCGGACAGGGGGTACCTACGAGCAGTACTTC
CDR3: CASSLWPHRTGGTYEQYF

D: -
size: few
J: TRBJ2-7
V: TRBV4-3
DNA: TGCGCCAGCAGCCAAGATAGGGGGGGCTGGGGCGAGCAGTACTTC
CDR3: CASSQDRGGWGEQYF